This T cell receptor (beta chain) was captured by sequencing in a study of blood T cell repertoires in COVID-19. Study at large: Sample material is recorded as cDNA or gDNA derived from T cells, B-cell-depleted T cells, or PBMCs.

The data were produced by immunoSEQ multiplex PCR, yet TCRdb's version contains in-frame clones alone and is incomplete. The sample lists about 140,000 clones, around 79% occurring once. V lost 4 bases and J lost 7, with 14 bases in between. Germline V gives CDR1 LNHDA, CDR2 SQIVND (reference sequence). The CDR3 extends over 14 amino acids. Donors of Cohort 3 who recovered were those that had two negative PCRs, clearance, or symptom resolution. The chain is built from TRBV19 and TRBJ1-5; unclear D gene. The sequenced material came from PBMCs or T cells enriched from blood (not recorded which). The TCR sequence derives from a woman aged 45-59 years who had recovered from COVID-19. The CDR3 bases are TGTGCCAGTAGTAGGGCAGGAGGTCGGCAGCCCCAGCATTTT. It is translated as CASSRAGGRQPQHF.